What follows describes a single TCR beta chain. It lacks a known antigen. The read stops 3 residues short of the end of the CDR3; the missing end is completed from the germline J gene. This sample is part of a study of Tregs in tolerant kidney transplant recipients (dated by TCRdb to between 2018 and 2021). Turning to the overall study: Transplants used related donors with nonmyeloablative bone marrow transplantation; mixed chimerism was transient in the human trials. The study used TCRbeta sequencing to identify donor-specific regulatory T cells before combined kidney and bone marrow transplantation, then tracked those cells after transplant. What the work shows at the level of the full study, not this receptor alone: Because the PCR primers were changed over time for some patients, nucleotide-level comparison could not be performed across the samples from those patients. Biological reproducibility was not directly assessed, although technical replication error appeared to be minimal. In tolerant patients, the expansion of donor-specific Tregs was greater than global Treg expansion, suggesting that the expansion was antigen-driven rather than nonspecific. Because the study included only a small number of patients, the results must be confirmed in larger populations and under other immunosuppression protocols. The most biologically relevant and donor-specific TCRbeta repertoire appeared to be identified by expanding Tregs with activated donor B cells.

The label giving this sample's time point can be read as: blood sample drawn before combined kidney and bone marrow transplant. Unstimulated Tregs (CD4+CD25+CD127-), CD4+ non-Tregs (CD4+CD25-), CD4 and CD8 cells were FACS-sorted from thawed PBMCs. The patients were a few recipients of combined kidney and bone marrow transplants from the ITN036ST trial, and samples were available only from these trial subjects. Healthy control blood was processed to PBMCs with a Ficoll density gradient and then cryopreserved, whereas patient PBMCs were collected both before and after transplant. CDR1 SGHRS and CDR2 YFSETQ are derived from the germline V gene. From its cysteine to its phenylalanine, the CDR3 spans 14 amino acids. The DNA covers only part of the CDR3, 33 bases in frame from base 1. Cut back by 4 bases and 6 bases, the V and J ends lie 16 bases apart. For TCRbeta CDR3 sequencing, genomic DNA was extracted from sorted cells using the QIAGEN DNeasy Blood and Tissue Kit. High-throughput TCRbeta CDR3 sequencing, which included PCR amplification with bias correction and internal controls, was done commercially through immunoSEQ. The source study handled its data this way. Unique productive TCRbeta sequences were defined by CDR3 nucleotide sequence where primers matched, otherwise by CDR3 amino acid sequence with Vbeta and Jbeta genes. To correct sorting error, sequences shared between sorted populations at a frequency ratio of 2:1 or less were removed; the rest were assigned to the higher population. A sequence counted as donor-reactive if, in CFSE-low cells, the sequence had a frequency of at least 0.01% and was expanded at least 5-fold compared with unstimulated cells. Jensen-Shannon divergence calculated on the top 100 TCRbeta sequences ranked by frequency was used to measure repertoire divergence. When a sample had multiple sequencing runs, each run was corrected for sorting error separately and the runs were then pooled. Sourced from immuneACCESS, this table was stored by TCRdb with only in-frame sequences that have V and J called. A share of the clones is absent; for the studies checked, an unresolved V gene accounts for under half, and the remainder has no known explanation. The DNA was the basis for D and trimming; V, J and clone size are from that table. This sample's table carries 30,000 to 35,000 clones. Clones ranked in the top ten supply under 9% of the sample.

The source of this sequence is a human donor who received a combined kidney and bone marrow transplant. The source was CD8+ T cells from blood, collected before the transplant. The chain is assembled from TRBV5-1 and TRBJ1-2; the best D guess is TRBD1, with 6 bases matching. The part of the CDR3 DNA that was read is TGCGCCAGCAGCGGAGGGGGACGGGTTGATGGC. Its translation reads: CASSGGGRVDG. The full CDR3 protein is CASSGGGRVDGYTF. Outside the CDR3, residues come from the reference TRBV5-1 and TRBJ1-2 proteins, so the full variable domain is: KAGVTQTPRYLIKTRGQQVTLSCSPISGHRSVSWYQQTPGQGLQFLFEYFSETQRNKGNFPGRFSGRQFSNSRSEMNVSTLELGDSALYLCASSGGGRVDGYTFGSGTRLTVV.